The source of this T cell receptor (beta chain) is a study of control samples from healthy donors and cancer patients. The protocol was immunoSEQ multiplex PCR, while the TCRdb copy is restricted to in-frame clones and leaves out a portion. This table has 170,000 or so clones, approximately 94% appearing once. V lost 0 bases to trimming and J lost 0 bases, with 9 bases between them. The CDR3 extends over 15 amino acids. Germline-derived CDR1 and CDR2 are MNHNY and SVGAGI (reference sequence). V usage is TRBV6-6 and J usage is TRBJ2-7; maybe TRBD1 (6 bases). Input material: blood. The sequence was collected from a man under 40 in good health. In DNA form, the CDR3 reads TGTGCCAGCAGTTACTCGAGACAGGACTCCTACGAGCAGTACTTC. Protein sequence: CASSYSRQDSYEQYF.